The next 29 T cell receptor beta chains were all read from a single sample in a study of OX40 agonist ivuxolimab in advanced cancers. This table comes from immunoSEQ multiplex PCR, and its TCRdb copy is limited to in-frame clones, with some not included. The data hold nearly 110,000 clones, with approximately 90% observed a single time. The sequencing here drew on CD4+ or CD8+ T cells sorted from blood, taken in a trial of the OX40 agonist ivuxolimab. All receptors derive from an adult with an advanced solid tumor such as melanoma, head and neck, liver or kidney cancer.

This clone appeared a single time. The chain combines TRBV27 with TRBJ1-4; D not certain. The germline V gene encodes CDR1 MNHEY and CDR2 SMNVEV (reference sequence). The CDR3 extends over 13 amino acids. With 6 bases removed from V and 4 bases from J, the gap between germline ends came to 9 bases. CDR3 DNA: TGTGCCAGCAGGATGACAAGTAATGAAAAACTGTTTTTT. Its protein is CASRMTSNEKLFF.

The chain joins TRBV19 to TRBJ1-2, with D perhaps matching TRBD1 (5 bases). This CDR3 has 15 amino acids. CDR1 and CDR2 (germline): LNHDA, SQIVND (reference sequence). Trimming cost V 3 bases and J 1 base, with 12 bases left between them. CDR3 loop: CASSIPREDNYGYTF. The CDR3 nucleotides are TGTGCCAGTAGTATTCCCAGGGAGGATAACTATGGCTACACCTTC. Full variable domain (rest looked up from reference TRBV19 and TRBJ1-2): DGGITQSPKYLFRKEGQNVTLSCEQNLNHDAMYWYRQDPGQGLRLIYYSQIVNDFQKGDIAEGYSVSREKKESFPLTVTSAQKNPTAFYLCASSIPREDNYGYTFGSGTRLTVV.

The chain links TRBV6-6 to TRBJ1-5; tentative D call: TRBD1 (5 bases). Trimming left V 6 bases short and J 0 bases short, with 12 bases between. The CDR3 covers 15 residues. Germline CDR1 and CDR2: MNHNY and SVGAGI (reference sequence). The CDR3 bases are TGTGCCAGCAGCCCCCGGGGCGGTAGCAATCAGCCCCAGCATTTT. It is translated as CASSPRGGSNQPQHF.

J is TRBJ2-2 and V is TRBV7-2; no firm D call. CDR3 length: 16 amino acids. V was cut by 0 bases and J by 0 bases, with 8 bases left in between. Germline V gene lookup returns CDR1 SGHTA and CDR2 FQGNSA. CDR3 sequence (DNA): TGTGCCAGCAGCTTAGCGCCCAGCGCGAACACCGGGGAGCTGTTTTTT. Translating it yields CASSLAPSANTGELFF.

This rearrangement joins TRBV9 to TRBJ2-1, with 14 bases matching TRBD2. Germline CDR1 SGDLS, CDR2 YYNGEE. Trimming took 3 bases from V and 4 from J; bases not matched to a gene: 6. The CDR3 has 17 residues. The CDR3 here is CASSERLAGGLYNEQFF. CDR3 sequence (DNA): TGTGCCAGCAGCGAGCGACTAGCGGGGGGGCTTTACAATGAGCAGTTCTTC.

The chain joins TRBV19 to TRBJ2-6; D possibly matches TRBD1 or TRBD2 (6 bases each). V was shortened by 7 bases and J by 0 bases, with 13 bases between the two germline ends. Germline values: CDR1 LNHDA, CDR2 SQIVND (reference sequence). The CDR3 consists of 16 residues. The CDR3 region is CASIRGPLSGANVLTF. The CDR3 DNA is TGTGCCAGTATTCGGGGGCCTCTCTCTGGGGCCAACGTCCTGACTTTC.

The V call is TRBV6-6, the J call TRBJ1-4; 7 bases match TRBD1. V gave up 5 bases and J gave up 4 bases; unmatched junction bases: 7. This CDR3 spans 15 amino acids. The germline V gene encodes CDR1 MNHNY and CDR2 SVGAGI (reference sequence). CDR3 protein: CASSKRQGDNEKLFF. The CDR3 nucleotides read TGTGCCAGCAGTAAGAGACAGGGAGATAATGAAAAACTGTTTTTT.

The chain links TRBV15 to TRBJ1-4, with TRBD1 identical over 7 bases. Germline V gene sequence: CDR1 LNHNV, CDR2 YYDKDF (reference sequence). The CDR3 consists of 16 residues. Trimming at V came to 0 bases and at J to 5 bases, leaving 6 bases not matched to a gene. CDR3 nucleotide sequence: TGTGCCACCAGCAGAGAGAGGGACAGTCTAAATGAAAAACTGTTTTTT. Protein: CATSRERDSLNEKLFF.

This clone is a singleton in its sample. V usage is TRBV2 and J usage is TRBJ2-2, with 7 nucleotides matching TRBD1. Losses at the gene ends were 7 bases for V and 5 bases for J; bases not matched to a gene: 10. The germline V gene has CDR1 SNHLY and CDR2 FYNNEI. This CDR3 comprises 15 residues. The DNA of the CDR3 is TGTGCCAGCAAAGCCGAGACAGGGCTTACCGGGGAGCTGTTTTTT. It specifies CASKAETGLTGELFF.

The chain has TRBV5-4 and TRBJ1-1; 12 nucleotides line up with TRBD1. CDR3 size: 20 residues. Germline V lookup: CDR1 SGHNT, CDR2 YYREEE (reference sequence). J gave up 4 bases and V 5 bases, and 21 bases lay outside the gene matches. Written as DNA, the CDR3 is TGTGCCAGCAGTCCCGGGGGTTTTTCCGGGACAGGGGGCCTCGGCACTGAAGCTTTCTTT. Its translation: CASSPGGFSGTGGLGTEAFF.

This chain connects TRBV28 to TRBJ2-7; D is perhaps TRBD1 or TRBD2 (7 bases each). V was pared by 2 bases and J by 6 bases, with 14 bases between. The V gene's germline CDR1 is MDHEN and CDR2 SYDVKM. The CDR3 loop spans 14 amino acids. The CDR3 sequence: CASSLVQGGLEQYF. The CDR3 DNA follows: TGTGCCAGCAGTTTAGTCCAGGGGGGGCTCGAGCAGTACTTC.

The chain carries TRBV19 and TRBJ2-4; 7 bases fit TRBD1. V was clipped by 4 bases and J by 6 bases; unmatched bases: 6. The germline V gene encodes CDR1 LNHDA and CDR2 SQIVND (reference sequence). CDR3 length equals 14 residues. The DNA for the CDR3 is TGTGCCAGTAGTACGACAGGGTTGGGAAACATTCAGTACTTC. This gives the protein CASSTTGLGNIQYF.

This chain links TRBV19 with TRBJ1-5; D is perhaps TRBD1 (5 bases). The V gene lost 3 bases and the J gene lost 6 bases, with 12 bases spanning the gap. Germline V gene data show CDR1 as LNHDA and CDR2 as SQIVND (reference sequence). The CDR3 consists of 14 residues. CDR3 in amino acids: CASSIARGGQPQHF. The CDR3 DNA follows: TGTGCCAGTAGTATCGCGAGGGGCGGTCAGCCCCAGCATTTT.

This CDR3 reads CASSISGVNYEQYF. Written as DNA, the CDR3 is TGTGCCAGTAGTATTTCCGGAGTGAACTACGAGCAGTACTTC. The rearrangement links TRBV19 to TRBJ2-7; D is ambiguous. Trimming shortened V by 3 bases and J by 3 bases, and 12 bases separated the two germline ends. The CDR3 consists of 14 residues. Germline V gene sequence: CDR1 LNHDA, CDR2 SQIVND (reference sequence). Combining the CDR3 with reference TRBV19 and TRBJ2-7 gives the whole variable domain DGGITQSPKYLFRKEGQNVTLSCEQNLNHDAMYWYRQDPGQGLRLIYYSQIVNDFQKGDIAEGYSVSREKKESFPLTVTSAQKNPTAFYLCASSISGVNYEQYFGPGTRLTVT.

The CDR3, as DNA: TGTGCCAGCAGCGAAGGTTGGAGTTCCAATGGCTACACCTTC. It yields the protein CASSEGWSSNGYTF. The chain couples TRBV7-3 to TRBJ1-2; D is uncertain. The ends were cut back, 5 bases at V and 6 bases at J, with 16 bases in the middle. The CDR3 covers 14 residues. Germline V gene lookup returns CDR1 SGHTA and CDR2 FQGTGA.

This chain uses TRBV5-1 with TRBJ2-6; no clear D gene. CDR3 length equals 15 residues. The V end was cut by 7 bases, the J end by 0 bases, with 11 bases between. Per the germline V gene, CDR1 is SGHRS and CDR2 is YFSETQ. The CDR3 coding sequence is TGCGCCAGCTCGGGTAGTCGCTCTGGGGCCAACGTCCTGACTTTC. As protein: CASSGSRSGANVLTF.

This clone has a handful of counts. The chain uses TRBV9 and TRBJ1-3; TRBD1 matches 10 bases. Germline V gene sequence: CDR1 SGDLS, CDR2 YYNGEE. With 0 bases clipped from V and 0 bases from J, the junction kept 9 bases outside the gene matches. The CDR3 is made up of 19 amino acids. As DNA, the CDR3 is TGTGCCAGCAGCGTAGAATGGGACAGGGGAGTCAGCTCTGGAAACACCATATATTTT. Its translation: CASSVEWDRGVSSGNTIYF.

The V call is TRBV4-2, the J call TRBJ1-5; D possibly corresponds to TRBD1 (6 bases). The CDR3 is 15 amino acids. V dropped 0 bases and J dropped 1 base, with 7 bases sitting between them. Germline assignment: CDR1 LGHNA and CDR2 YNFKEQ. CDR3 DNA: TGTGCCAGCAGCCAAGACGGACAGAGCAATCAGCCCCAGCATTTT. This encodes CASSQDGQSNQPQHF.

The chain joins TRBV6-1 to TRBJ1-2, with TRBD1 as a possible D gene (6 bases). The V gene lost 5 bases and the J gene lost 6 bases, with 16 bases spanning the gap. The CDR3 is 14 amino acids. Germline lookup yields CDR1 MNHNS and CDR2 SASEGT. CDR3: CASSYRGGANGYTF. Written as DNA, the CDR3 is TGTGCCAGCAGTTATCGCGGGGGCGCGAATGGCTACACCTTC.

The gene calls are TRBV28 and TRBJ2-3; D remains unclear. CDR1 is MDHEN, CDR2 SYDVKM, per germline. The CDR3 runs 11 residues. The germline V and J ends were trimmed by 2 bases and 7 bases, with 4 bases remaining between them. CDR3 protein: CASSLVNTQYF. CDR3 bases: TGTGCCAGCAGTTTAGTAAATACGCAGTATTTT.

The J gene is TRBJ1-3, the V gene TRBV7-9, with D tentatively TRBD1 (6 bases). This CDR3 region has 18 residues. From germline, CDR1 is SEHNR and CDR2 FQNEAQ (reference sequence). V lost 6 bases and J lost 4, with 25 bases in between. For the CDR3, the DNA is TGTGCCAGCAGTACCGCCGGGACATCATCTGCGGAGGGAAACACCATATATTTT. Translation: CASSTAGTSSAEGNTIYF.

The chain combines TRBV11-2 with TRBJ2-1; 7 bases fit TRBD1. The CDR3 totals 16 residues. V was clipped by 4 bases and J by 8 bases; unmatched bases: 14. Germline V lookup: CDR1 SGHAT, CDR2 FQNNGV. The CDR3 sequence is CASSSRGPGHNHEQFF. CDR3 nucleotide sequence: TGTGCCAGCAGCTCAAGGGGGCCAGGACATAACCATGAGCAGTTCTTC.

V and J are TRBV18 and TRBJ2-7, with no clear D. Germline V gene lookup returns CDR1 KGHSH and CDR2 LQKENI. This CDR3 has 12 residues. The V end was cut by 2 bases, the J end by 4 bases, with 6 bases between. The CDR3 loop is CASSPRSYEQYF. CDR3 sequence (DNA): TGTGCCAGCTCACCAAGAAGTTACGAGCAGTACTTC.

The rearrangement joins TRBV7-2 to TRBJ1-2; 12 bases are a match to TRBD1. The CDR3 has 15 residues. Germline loops: CDR1 SGHTA, CDR2 FQGNSA. Germline trimming cut 4 bases from V and 5 bases from J; bases unmatched to any gene: 5. CDR3 residues: CASSSGQGARYGYTF. The CDR3, as DNA: TGTGCCAGCAGCTCGGGACAGGGGGCGCGGTATGGCTACACCTTC.

This clone has a handful of counts. The CDR3, as DNA: TGTGCCAGCAGCTTCGGGAGCAGCACAGATACGCAGTATTTT. This translates into CASSFGSSTDTQYF. The chain joins TRBV7-9 to TRBJ2-3; D may be TRBD2 (6 bases). Trimming removed 3 bases from V and 0 bases from J, with 7 bases in between. The CDR3 loop spans 14 amino acids. Germline V gene lookup returns CDR1 SEHNR and CDR2 FQNEAQ (reference sequence).

This chain links TRBV5-1 with TRBJ2-7; 7 positions match TRBD1. CDR1 is SGHRS, CDR2 YFSETQ, per germline. V lost 4 bases, J lost 4 bases, and 5 bases stayed unmatched. The CDR3 length is 13 residues. CDR3: CASSRTGPYEQYF. The CDR3 DNA sequence: TGCGCCAGCAGCCGGACAGGACCTTACGAGCAGTACTTC. The full variable domain, rest sourced from reference TRBV5-1 and TRBJ2-7, is KAGVTQTPRYLIKTRGQQVTLSCSPISGHRSVSWYQQTPGQGLQFLFEYFSETQRNKGNFPGRFSGRQFSNSRSEMNVSTLELGDSALYLCASSRTGPYEQYFGPGTRLTVT.

The chain links TRBV28 to TRBJ1-2, with a possible D match to TRBD1 (5 bases). Germline V gives CDR1 MDHEN, CDR2 SYDVKM. This CDR3 region has 13 residues. The V end lost 7 bases, the J end lost 1 base, and 10 bases lay between the germline ends. The CDR3 nucleotides are TGTGCCAGCAACTCCGACAGTAACTATGGCTACACCTTC. This translates into CASNSDSNYGYTF.

This sequence joins TRBV7-2 and TRBJ2-3, with D perhaps TRBD2 (5 bases). Germline loops: CDR1 SGHTA, CDR2 FQGNSA. The CDR3 is 14 residues long. The germline V and J ends were trimmed by 5 bases and 5 bases, with 14 bases remaining between them. The CDR3 DNA reads as TGTGCCAGCAGCCCAAGCGGCCTTAAAGATACGCAGTATTTT. This encodes CASSPSGLKDTQYF.

This clone was counted a single time. The CDR3 reads CASSSGQGVGTEAFF. CDR3 bases: TGTGCCAGCAGCTCTGGACAGGGCGTGGGCACTGAAGCTTTCTTT. J is TRBJ1-1 and V is TRBV5-4; TRBD1 agrees at 8 bases. Germline V gene data show CDR1 as SGHNT and CDR2 as YYREEE (reference sequence). Trimming removed 3 bases from V and 4 bases from J; junction bases left unmatched: 8. This CDR3 has 15 amino acids.